This passage covers 5 T cell receptor beta chains from one sample sequenced in a study of shared clonotypes between healthy human individuals. Profiled with immunoSEQ multiplex PCR; TCRdb holds only in-frame clones, not every one. Among about 2.3 million clones listed, roughly 93% were seen once. Sequencing input: naive CD4+ T cells from PBMCs. The subset denotes: CD45RA+ positively selected. The receptors originated from a man between 18 and 29 years old in good health. Some clones in this sample may be carry-over from other donors' samples.

The rearrangement joins TRBV21-1 to TRBJ2-3; TRBD2, the D gene given by the table, was not confirmed from the DNA. TRBV21-1 is a listed pseudogene. The CDR3 sequence is 19 residues long. The CDR3 spells CASLGGGGLVSTSTDTQYF. As DNA, the CDR3 is TGTGCCAGCCTAGGAGGCGGAGGTCTGGTTAGTACTAGCACAGATACGCAGTATTTT.

The gene calls are TRBV18 and TRBJ2-3, with a possible D match to TRBD2 (6 bases). With 8 bases removed from V and 2 bases from J, the gap between germline ends came to 20 bases. The CDR3 runs to 16 residues. CDR1 KGHSH and CDR2 LQKENI come from the germline V gene. CDR3 region: CASQSNGAGSTDTQYF. In DNA form, the CDR3 reads TGTGCCAGCCAGTCGAACGGAGCGGGCTCCACAGATACGCAGTATTTT. Complete variable domain (other parts from reference TRBV18 and TRBJ2-3): NAGVMQNPRHLVRRRGQEARLRCSPMKGHSHVYWYRQLPEEGLKFMVYLQKENIIDESGMPKERFSAEFPKEGPSILRIQQVVRGDSAAYFCASQSNGAGSTDTQYFGPGTRLTVL.

The chain is built from TRBV6-1 and TRBJ2-5; the D gene is possibly TRBD1 (6 bases). V lost 4 bases and J lost 6, with 18 bases in between. CDR3 length equals 15 residues. Germline V gene lookup returns CDR1 MNHNS and CDR2 SASEGT. The DNA of the CDR3 is TGTGCCAGCAGTGCCCTCGGAGGCAGGGGACAGACCCAGTACTTC. Its translation is CASSALGGRGQTQYF.

The chain uses TRBV5-1 and TRBJ2-1, with 7 bases lining up with TRBD2. There are 15 residues in the CDR3. CDR1 is SGHRS and CDR2 is YFSETQ in the germline V gene. V trimming: 4 bases; J trimming: 2 bases; junction bases outside the gene matches: 6. The CDR3 DNA follows: TGCGCCAGCAGCCCGGGGGGTGCACCCTACAATGAGCAGTTCTTC. It is translated as CASSPGGAPYNEQFF. Full variable domain (outside the CDR3, taken from reference TRBV5-1 and TRBJ2-1): KAGVTQTPRYLIKTRGQQVTLSCSPISGHRSVSWYQQTPGQGLQFLFEYFSETQRNKGNFPGRFSGRQFSNSRSEMNVSTLELGDSALYLCASSPGGAPYNEQFFGPGTRLTVL.

The chain couples TRBV6-5 to TRBJ2-1; D not certain. CDR1 is MNHEY and CDR2 is SVGAGI in the germline V gene. The CDR3 is 15 amino acids. Trimming took 0 bases from V and 2 from J, leaving 8 bases between them. CDR3 amino acids: CASSYSSVTYNEQFF. The CDR3 nucleotides are TGTGCCAGCAGTTACTCCAGCGTCACCTACAATGAGCAGTTCTTC.